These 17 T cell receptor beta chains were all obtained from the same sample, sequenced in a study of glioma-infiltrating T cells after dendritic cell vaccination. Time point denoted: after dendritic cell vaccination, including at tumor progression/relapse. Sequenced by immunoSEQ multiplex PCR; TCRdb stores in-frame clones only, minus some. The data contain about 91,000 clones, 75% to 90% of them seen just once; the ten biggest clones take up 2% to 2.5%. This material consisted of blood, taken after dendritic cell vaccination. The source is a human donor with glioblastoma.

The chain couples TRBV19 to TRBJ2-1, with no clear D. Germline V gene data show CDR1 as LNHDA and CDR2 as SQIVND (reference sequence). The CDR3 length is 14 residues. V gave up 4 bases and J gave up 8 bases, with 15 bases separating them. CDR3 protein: CASSNPTYSDEQFF. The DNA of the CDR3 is TGTGCCAGTAGTAACCCCACATACAGTGATGAGCAGTTCTTC.

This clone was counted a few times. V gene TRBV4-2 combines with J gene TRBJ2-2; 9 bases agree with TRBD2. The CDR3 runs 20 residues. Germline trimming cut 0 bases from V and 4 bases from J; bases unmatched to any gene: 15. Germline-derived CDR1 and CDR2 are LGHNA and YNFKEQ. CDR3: CASSQDQVRSSGEGTGELFF. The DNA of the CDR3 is TGTGCCAGCAGCCAAGATCAAGTTCGGTCTAGCGGGGAAGGCACCGGGGAGCTGTTTTTT.

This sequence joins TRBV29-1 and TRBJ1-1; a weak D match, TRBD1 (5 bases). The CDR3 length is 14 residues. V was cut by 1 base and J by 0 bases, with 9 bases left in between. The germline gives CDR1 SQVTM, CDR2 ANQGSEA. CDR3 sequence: CSVEGQPLNTEAFF. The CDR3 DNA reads TGCAGCGTTGAAGGACAGCCATTGAACACTGAAGCTTTCTTT.

In nucleotides, the CDR3 is TGTGCCAGCAGCTTGAATGGACAGGGCAACACTGAAGCTTTCTTT. It translates to CASSLNGQGNTEAFF. This chain links TRBV5-6 with TRBJ1-1, with 8 positions matching TRBD1. Trimming removed 1 base from V and 2 bases from J; junction bases left unmatched: 4. The CDR3 runs to 15 residues. CDR1 and CDR2 from the germline V gene are SGHDT and YYEEEE.

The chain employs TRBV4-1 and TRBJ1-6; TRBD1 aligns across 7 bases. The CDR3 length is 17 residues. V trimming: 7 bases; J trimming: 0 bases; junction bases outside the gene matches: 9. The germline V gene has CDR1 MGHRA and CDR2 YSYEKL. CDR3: CASTAQGESSYNSPLHF. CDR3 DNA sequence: TGCGCCAGCACCGCCCAGGGGGAGAGCTCCTATAATTCACCCCTCCACTTT.

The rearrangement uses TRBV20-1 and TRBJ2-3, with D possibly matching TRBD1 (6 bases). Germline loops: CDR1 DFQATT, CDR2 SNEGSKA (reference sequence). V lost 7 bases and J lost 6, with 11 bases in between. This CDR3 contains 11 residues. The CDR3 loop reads CSGYRADTQYF. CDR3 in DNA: TGCAGTGGATACAGGGCCGATACGCAGTATTTT.

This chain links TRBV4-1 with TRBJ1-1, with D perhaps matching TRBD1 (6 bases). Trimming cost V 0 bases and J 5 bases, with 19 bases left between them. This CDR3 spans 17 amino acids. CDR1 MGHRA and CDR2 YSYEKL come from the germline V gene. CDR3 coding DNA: TGCGCCAGCAGCCAAGATTGGGGGGGCGCCTTTACTACTGAAGCTTTCTTT. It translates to CASSQDWGGAFTTEAFF.

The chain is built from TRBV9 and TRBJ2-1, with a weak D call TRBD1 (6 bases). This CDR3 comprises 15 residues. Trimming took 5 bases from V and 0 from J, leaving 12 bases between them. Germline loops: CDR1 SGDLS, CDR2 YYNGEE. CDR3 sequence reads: CASSLGDNSYNEQFF. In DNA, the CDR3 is TGTGCCAGCAGTTTAGGGGACAACTCCTACAATGAGCAGTTCTTC.

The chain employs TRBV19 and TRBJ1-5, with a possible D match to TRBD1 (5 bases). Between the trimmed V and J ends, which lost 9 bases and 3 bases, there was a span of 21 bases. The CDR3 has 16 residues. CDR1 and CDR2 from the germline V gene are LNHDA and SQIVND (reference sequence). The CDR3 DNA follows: TGTGCCAGCTCTCCCGACCAGGGCAGTGTCAATCAGCCCCAGCATTTT. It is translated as CASSPDQGSVNQPQHF.

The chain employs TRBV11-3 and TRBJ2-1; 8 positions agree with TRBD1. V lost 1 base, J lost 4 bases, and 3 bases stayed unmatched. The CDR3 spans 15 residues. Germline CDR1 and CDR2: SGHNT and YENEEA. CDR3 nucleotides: TGTGCCAGCAGCTTAGCCCAGGGGGCTTACAATGAGCAGTTCTTC. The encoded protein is CASSLAQGAYNEQFF.

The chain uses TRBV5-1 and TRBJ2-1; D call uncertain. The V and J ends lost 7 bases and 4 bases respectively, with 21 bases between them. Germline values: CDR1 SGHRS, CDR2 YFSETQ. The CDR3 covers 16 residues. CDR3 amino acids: CASSPRSDRPYNEQFF. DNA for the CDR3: TGCGCCAGCTCCCCTAGGTCCGACCGACCGTACAATGAGCAGTTCTTC.

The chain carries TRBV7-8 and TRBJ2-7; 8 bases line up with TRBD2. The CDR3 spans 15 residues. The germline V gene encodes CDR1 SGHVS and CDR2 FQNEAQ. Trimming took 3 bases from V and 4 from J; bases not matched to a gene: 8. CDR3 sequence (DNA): TGTGCCAGCAGCTTTGAACGAGCGGGAGCTTACGAGCAGTACGTC. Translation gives CASSFERAGAYEQYV.

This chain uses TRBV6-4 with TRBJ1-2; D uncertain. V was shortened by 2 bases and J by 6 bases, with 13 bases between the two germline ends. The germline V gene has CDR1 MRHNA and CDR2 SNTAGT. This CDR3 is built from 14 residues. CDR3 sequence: CASSDQLGVHGYTF. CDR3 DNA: TGTGCCAGCAGTGACCAACTCGGTGTCCATGGCTACACCTTC.

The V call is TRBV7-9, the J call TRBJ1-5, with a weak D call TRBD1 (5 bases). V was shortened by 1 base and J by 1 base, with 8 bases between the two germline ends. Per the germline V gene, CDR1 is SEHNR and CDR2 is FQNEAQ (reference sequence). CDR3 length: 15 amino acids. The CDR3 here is CASSLGDSSNQPQHF. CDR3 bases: TGTGCCAGCAGCTTAGGGGACTCGAGCAATCAGCCCCAGCATTTT.

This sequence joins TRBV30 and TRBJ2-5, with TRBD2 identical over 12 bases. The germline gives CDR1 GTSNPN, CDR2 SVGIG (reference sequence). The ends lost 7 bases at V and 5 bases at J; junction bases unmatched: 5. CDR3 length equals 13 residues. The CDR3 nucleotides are TGTGCCTACCGACTAGCGGGAGCTGAGACCCAGTACTTC. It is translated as CAYRLAGAETQYF.

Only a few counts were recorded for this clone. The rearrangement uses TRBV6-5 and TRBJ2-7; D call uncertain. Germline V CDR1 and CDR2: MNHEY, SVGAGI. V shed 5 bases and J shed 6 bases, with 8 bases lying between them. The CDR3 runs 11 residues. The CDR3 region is CASSHYSEQYF. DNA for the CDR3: TGTGCCAGCAGTCACTACTCCGAGCAGTACTTC.

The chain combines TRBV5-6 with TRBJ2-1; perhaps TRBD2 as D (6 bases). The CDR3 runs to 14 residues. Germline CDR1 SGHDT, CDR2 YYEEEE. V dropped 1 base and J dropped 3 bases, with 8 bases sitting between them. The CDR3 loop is CASSLLRGYNEQFF. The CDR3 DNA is TGTGCCAGCAGCTTGTTGCGGGGCTACAATGAGCAGTTCTTC.